This passage covers 2 T cell receptor beta chains from one sample sequenced in a study of T cells after yellow fever vaccination (dated by TCRdb to the late 2010s). Libraries were prepared through 5' RACE. TCRdb lists the instrument as Illumina NovaSeq 6000. TCRdb's own reprocessing of the public reads used fastp at Q25 and MiXCR and kept productive beta chains. For every CDR3 protein sequence, its rows merge into one entry that carries the most common genes and DNA. The sample data list hundreds of thousands of distinct CDR3 sequences, and roughly an eighth of these were observed just once. Jointly, the top ten make up 2.5% to 4% of the sample. The treatment or condition label of this sample denotes: live attenuated yellow fever vaccine strain. The sequencing used CD4+ T cells sorted from PBMCs, collected 15 days after the yellow fever booster vaccination. Receptor source: a young man who received the YFV17D yellow fever vaccine.

This clonotype has just a few counts. The rearrangement joins TRBV6-4 to TRBJ2-4; 7 nucleotides line up with TRBD1. With V trimmed by 0 bases and J by 1 base, 0 bases remained unmatched. CDR3 length equals 15 residues. Germline V gene sequence: CDR1 MRHNA, CDR2 SNTAGT. This chain's CDR3 is CASSDSDRAKNIQYF. CDR3 DNA: TGTGCCAGCAGTGACTCGGACAGGGCCAAAAACATTCAGTACTTC.

This clonotype was found a few times. J is TRBJ1-4 and V is TRBV7-2; 11 nucleotides match TRBD1. With 5 bases clipped from V and 8 bases from J, the junction kept 7 bases outside the gene matches. Germline CDR1 SGHTA, CDR2 FQGNSA. This CDR3 contains 15 residues. The CDR3 region has the DNA TGTGCCAGCAGCCGATCCGGGACAGGGGGAGAAAAACTGTTTTTT. This translates into CASSRSGTGGEKLFF.